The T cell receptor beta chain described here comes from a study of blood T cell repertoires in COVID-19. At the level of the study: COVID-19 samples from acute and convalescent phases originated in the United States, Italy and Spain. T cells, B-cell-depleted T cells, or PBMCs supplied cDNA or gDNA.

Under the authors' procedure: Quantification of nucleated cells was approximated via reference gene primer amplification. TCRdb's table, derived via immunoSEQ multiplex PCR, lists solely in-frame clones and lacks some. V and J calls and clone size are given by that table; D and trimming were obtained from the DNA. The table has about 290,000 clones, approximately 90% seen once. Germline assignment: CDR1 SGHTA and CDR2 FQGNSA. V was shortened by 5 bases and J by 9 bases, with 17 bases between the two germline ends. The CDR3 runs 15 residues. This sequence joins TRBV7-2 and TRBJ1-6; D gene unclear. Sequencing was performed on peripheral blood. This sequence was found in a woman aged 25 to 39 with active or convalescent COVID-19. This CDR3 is CASSGRLSDGSPLHF. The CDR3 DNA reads TGTGCCAGCAGCGGAAGACTCTCGGATGGTTCACCCCTCCACTTT.